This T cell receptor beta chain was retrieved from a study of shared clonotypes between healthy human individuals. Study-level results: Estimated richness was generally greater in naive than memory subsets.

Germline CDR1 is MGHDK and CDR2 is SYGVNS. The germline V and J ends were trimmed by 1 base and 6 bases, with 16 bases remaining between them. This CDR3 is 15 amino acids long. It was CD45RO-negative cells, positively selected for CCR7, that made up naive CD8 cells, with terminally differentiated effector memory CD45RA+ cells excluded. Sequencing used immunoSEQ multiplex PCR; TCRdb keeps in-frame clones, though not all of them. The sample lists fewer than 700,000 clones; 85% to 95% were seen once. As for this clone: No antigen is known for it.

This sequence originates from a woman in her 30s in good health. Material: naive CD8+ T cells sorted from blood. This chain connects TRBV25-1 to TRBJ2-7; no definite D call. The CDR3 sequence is CASSELLSKESEQYF. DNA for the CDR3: TGTGCCAGCAGTGAATTGCTCTCTAAGGAATCCGAGCAGTACTTC.